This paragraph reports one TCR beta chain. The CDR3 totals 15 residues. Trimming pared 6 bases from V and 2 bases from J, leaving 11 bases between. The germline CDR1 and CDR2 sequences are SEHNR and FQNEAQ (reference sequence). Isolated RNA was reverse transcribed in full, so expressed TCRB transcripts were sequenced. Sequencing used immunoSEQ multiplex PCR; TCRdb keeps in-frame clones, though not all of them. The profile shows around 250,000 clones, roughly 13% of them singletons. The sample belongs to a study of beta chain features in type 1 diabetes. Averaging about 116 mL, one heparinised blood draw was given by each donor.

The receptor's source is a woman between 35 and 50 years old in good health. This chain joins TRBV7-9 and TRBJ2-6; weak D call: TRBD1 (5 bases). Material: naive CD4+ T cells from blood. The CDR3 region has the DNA TGTGCCAGCAGACAGGCTACGACTGGGGCCAACGTCCTGACTTTC. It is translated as CASRQATTGANVLTF.